The 20 T cell receptor beta chains reported below all come from one sample, sequenced in a study of T cell responses to AZD1222 COVID-19 vaccine. Only in-frame clones appear in the TCRdb table, and some are missing; sequencing was by immunoSEQ multiplex PCR. This sample yields some 170,000 clones, of which more than 80% are seen a single time; roughly 2.5% belongs to the top ten. The sequenced sample was peripheral blood, obtained on day 0 of AZD1222 vaccination. These receptors all stem from an adult in good health.

J is TRBJ1-1 and V is TRBV12-3 or TRBV12-4; D is uncertain. V shed 8 bases and J shed 1 base, with 11 bases lying between them. The CDR3 sequence is 13 residues long. In DNA form, the CDR3 reads TGTGCCAGCGCCCGGGTCGGGAACACTGAAGCTTTCTTT. Amino acids: CASARVGNTEAFF.

The V gene is TRBV29-1, the J gene TRBJ1-2, with D possibly matching TRBD1 (6 bases). Germline loops: CDR1 SQVTM, CDR2 ANQGSEA. The V and J ends lost 2 bases and 5 bases respectively, with 12 bases between them. The CDR3 covers 13 residues. In DNA form, the CDR3 reads TGCAGCGTTGAAAGCGGGGGCCGTTATGGCTACACCTTC. This translates into CSVESGGRYGYTF.

V gene TRBV11-3 combines with J gene TRBJ2-1; D unresolved. The V gene lost 5 bases and the J gene lost 4 bases, with 12 bases spanning the gap. Per germline, CDR1 SGHNT and CDR2 YENEEA. The CDR3 length is 14 residues. This CDR3 is CASSHPDSYNEQFF. Here the CDR3 DNA reads TGTGCCAGCAGCCACCCTGACTCGTACAATGAGCAGTTCTTC.

The V gene is TRBV6-5, the J gene TRBJ2-3; D is undetermined. The CDR3 consists of 13 residues. V dropped 0 bases and J dropped 5 bases, with 6 bases sitting between them. Germline V gene sequence: CDR1 MNHEY, CDR2 SVGAGI. As DNA, the CDR3 is TGTGCCAGCAGTTACTCCCCCAGAGATACGCAGTATTTT. Protein: CASSYSPRDTQYF.

The chain is built from TRBV5-1 and TRBJ2-2; the match to TRBD1 covers 7 bases. The ends lost 4 bases at V and 4 bases at J; junction bases unmatched: 7. The CDR3 consists of 15 residues. Germline V CDR1 and CDR2: SGHRS, YFSETQ. The CDR3, as DNA: TGCGCCAGCAGCGTTCGGGACAGCCCCACCGGGGAGCTGTTTTTT. This sequence encodes CASSVRDSPTGELFF.

This clone was seen a few times. The chain is built from TRBV5-4 and TRBJ1-2; 9 nucleotides align to TRBD1. Germline CDR1 and CDR2: SGHNT and YYREEE (reference sequence). The ends lost 4 bases at V and 4 bases at J; junction bases unmatched: 5. The CDR3 has 14 residues. CDR3 sequence reads: CASSTGQGPYGYTF. For the CDR3, the DNA is TGTGCCAGCAGCACGGGACAGGGACCCTATGGCTACACCTTC.

This chain uses TRBV30 with TRBJ1-1, with TRBD1 matching 7 bases. J gave up 1 base and V 1 base, and 3 bases lay outside the gene matches. The CDR3 consists of 14 residues. Germline CDR1 is GTSNPN and CDR2 is SVGIG (reference sequence). CDR3 DNA: TGTGCCTGGAGTGCAAGGGGGCAGAACACTGAAGCTTTCTTT. Encoded protein: CAWSARGQNTEAFF.

This chain links TRBV6-1 with TRBJ1-1; 7 bases map to TRBD1. The length of the CDR3 is 16 residues. CDR1 and CDR2 from the germline V gene are MNHNS and SASEGT. J was trimmed by 3 bases and V by 4 bases; bases with no gene match: 11. This CDR3 reads CASSGLTGTMHTEAFF. The CDR3 coding sequence is TGTGCCAGCAGTGGGCTGACAGGGACGATGCACACTGAAGCTTTCTTT.

The V gene is TRBV27, the J gene TRBJ2-5, with TRBD2 identical over 8 bases. Germline trimming cut 6 bases from V and 7 bases from J; bases unmatched to any gene: 13. The CDR3 has 15 amino acids. Germline assignment: CDR1 MNHEY and CDR2 SMNVEV (reference sequence). The CDR3: CASSPYSGAFGTQYF. CDR3 in DNA: TGTGCCAGCAGCCCATATAGCGGGGCTTTTGGGACCCAGTACTTC.

The V gene is TRBV6-5, the J gene TRBJ1-5, with 10 nucleotides matching TRBD1. The CDR3 spans 16 residues. Germline V gene lookup returns CDR1 MNHEY and CDR2 SVGAGI. Trimming cost V 4 bases and J 6 bases; bases outside gene matches: 9. CDR3 residues: CASSSGQGRPFQPQHF. The CDR3 coding sequence is TGTGCCAGCAGTTCGGGACAGGGGAGACCCTTTCAGCCCCAGCATTTT.

The chain is built from TRBV2 and TRBJ1-1, with 7 bases lining up with TRBD1. Trimming cost V 3 bases and J 5 bases; bases outside gene matches: 6. This CDR3 has 14 amino acids. CDR1 SNHLY and CDR2 FYNNEI come from the germline V gene. The CDR3 is CASSDGTAETEAFF. In DNA form, the CDR3 reads TGTGCCAGCAGTGACGGGACAGCGGAGACTGAAGCTTTCTTT.

The chain combines TRBV9 with TRBJ2-7; tentative D call: TRBD2 (6 bases). V lost 0 bases, J lost 7 bases, and 17 bases lay in between. Germline CDR1 reads SGDLS; CDR2 reads YYNGEE. CDR3 size: 15 residues. The CDR3 sequence is CASSVGGRGGLEQYF. Here the CDR3 DNA reads TGTGCCAGCAGCGTAGGAGGGCGGGGTGGATTGGAGCAGTACTTC.

There are a few counts of this clone. The chain links TRBV29-1 to TRBJ1-1, with TRBD1 matching over 7 bases. The CDR3 runs to 13 residues. Germline CDR1 SQVTM, CDR2 ANQGSEA. Trimming removed 7 bases from V and 5 bases from J; junction bases left unmatched: 10. The DNA for the CDR3 is TGCAGCGCCAGACGACAGGGAGTAACTGAAGCTTTCTTT. This translates into CSARRQGVTEAFF.

This rearrangement joins TRBV2 to TRBJ2-7; D possibly uses TRBD1 or TRBD2 (5 bases each). V lost 6 bases and J 2 bases, leaving 14 bases between the germline ends. Germline CDR1 and CDR2: SNHLY and FYNNEI. This CDR3 is 14 amino acids long. CDR3 bases: TGTGCCAGCAGCGACCGGGACCGAGCCTACGAGCAGTACTTC. Translated: CASSDRDRAYEQYF.

The J gene is TRBJ2-2, the V gene TRBV7-6; 13 bases are shared with TRBD2. J lost 8 bases, V lost 5 bases, and 8 bases had no gene match. The germline V gene has CDR1 SGHVS and CDR2 FNYEAQ. The CDR3 loop spans 16 amino acids. CDR3 coding DNA: TGTGCCAGCAGCAATGACGGGACTAGCGGGACGGGGGAGCTGTTTTTT. This codes for CASSNDGTSGTGELFF.

The V call is TRBV4-1, the J call TRBJ2-5, with D possibly being TRBD2 (7 bases). The CDR3 spans 18 residues. The V end was cut by 0 bases, the J end by 5 bases, with 22 bases between. Per the germline V gene, CDR1 is MGHRA and CDR2 is YSYEKL. The CDR3 loop is CASSQELWGGRAGETQYF. CDR3 bases: TGCGCCAGCAGCCAAGAGTTATGGGGGGGGCGCGCCGGGGAGACCCAGTACTTC.

V usage is TRBV11-2 and J usage is TRBJ1-6; 11 bases fit TRBD1. The V and J ends lost 7 bases and 8 bases, in that order; junction bases with no gene match: 4. CDR1 and CDR2 (germline): SGHAT, FQNNGV. The CDR3 has 14 amino acids. The CDR3 DNA is TGTGCCAGCAAGGACAGGGGGCTTTATTCACCCCTCCACTTT. It translates to CASKDRGLYSPLHF.

This clone was counted only a few times. The V and J genes are TRBV4-1 and TRBJ2-2; D possibly corresponds to TRBD2 (6 bases). This CDR3 is 17 amino acids long. Germline loops: CDR1 MGHRA, CDR2 YSYEKL. The V gene lost 2 bases and the J gene lost 0 bases, with 13 bases spanning the gap. CDR3 in DNA: TGCGCCAGCAGCCAATTAGCGGAGTTCGCGAACACCGGGGAGCTGTTTTTT. Translated: CASSQLAEFANTGELFF.

The chain joins TRBV5-1 to TRBJ2-1, with D possibly TRBD2 on 6 matching bases. This CDR3 has 14 amino acids. CDR1 is SGHRS and CDR2 is YFSETQ in the germline V gene. Trimming shortened V by 0 bases and J by 7 bases, and 11 bases separated the two germline ends. The CDR3 coding sequence is TGCGCCAGCAGCTTGGGGCAGGGAGGAAATGAGCAGTTCTTC. Translating gives CASSLGQGGNEQFF.

This clone was picked up one time. The genes are TRBV5-1 and TRBJ2-2, with D possibly being TRBD1 or TRBD2 (5 bases each). V dropped 4 bases and J dropped 5 bases, with 15 bases sitting between them. The germline V gene has CDR1 SGHRS and CDR2 YFSETQ. CDR3 length equals 15 residues. The CDR3 coding sequence is TGCGCCAGCAGCACCACCGGGACCAGAACCGGGGAGCTGTTTTTT. Translated, it gives CASSTTGTRTGELFF.